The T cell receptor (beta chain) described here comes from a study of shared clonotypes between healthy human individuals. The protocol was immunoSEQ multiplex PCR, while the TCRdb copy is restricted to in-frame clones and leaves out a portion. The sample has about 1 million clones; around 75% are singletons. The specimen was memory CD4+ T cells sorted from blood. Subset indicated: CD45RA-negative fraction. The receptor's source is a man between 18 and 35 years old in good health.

The CDR3 sequence: CATNSGQGAAYEQYF. The CDR3 bases are TGTGCCACCAACTCGGGACAGGGGGCAGCCTACGAGCAGTACTTC. The rearrangement links TRBV10-3 to TRBJ2-7; TRBD1 matches at 12 bases. The CDR3 is made up of 15 amino acids. From germline, CDR1 is ENHRY and CDR2 SYGVKD. V dropped 10 bases and J dropped 2; count of bases not matched to a gene: 9.